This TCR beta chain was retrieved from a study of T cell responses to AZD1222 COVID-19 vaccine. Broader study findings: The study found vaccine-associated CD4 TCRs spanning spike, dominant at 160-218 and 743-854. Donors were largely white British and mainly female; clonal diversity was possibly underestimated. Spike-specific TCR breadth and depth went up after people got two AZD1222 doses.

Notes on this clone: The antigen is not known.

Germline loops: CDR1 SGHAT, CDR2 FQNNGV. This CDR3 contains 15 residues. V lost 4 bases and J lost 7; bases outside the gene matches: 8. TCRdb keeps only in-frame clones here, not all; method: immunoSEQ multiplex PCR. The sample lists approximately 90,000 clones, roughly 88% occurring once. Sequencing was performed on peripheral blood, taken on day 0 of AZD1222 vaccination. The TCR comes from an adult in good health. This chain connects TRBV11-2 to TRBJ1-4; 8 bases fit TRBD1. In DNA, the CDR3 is TGTGCCAGCAGCTCCTCAACAGGGGGAAGTGAAAAACTGTTTTTT. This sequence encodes CASSSSTGGSEKLFF.